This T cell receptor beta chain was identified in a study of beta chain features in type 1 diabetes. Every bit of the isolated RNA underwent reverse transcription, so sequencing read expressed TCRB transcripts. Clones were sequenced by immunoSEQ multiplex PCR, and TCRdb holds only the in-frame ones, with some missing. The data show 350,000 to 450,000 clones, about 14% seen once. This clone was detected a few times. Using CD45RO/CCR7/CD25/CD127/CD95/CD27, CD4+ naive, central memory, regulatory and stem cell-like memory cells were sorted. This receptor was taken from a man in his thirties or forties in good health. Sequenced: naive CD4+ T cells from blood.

This CDR3 is CASSDPPSGGNQPQHF. The CDR3 DNA follows: TGTGCCAGCAGTGATCCCCCATCGGGGGGCAATCAGCCCCAGCATTTT. The chain combines TRBV2 with TRBJ1-5; D is possibly TRBD1 (5 bases). V was trimmed by 3 bases and J by 2 bases, leaving 14 bases between them. The V gene's germline CDR1 is SNHLY and CDR2 FYNNEI. This CDR3 comprises 16 residues.